This T cell receptor (beta chain) emerged from a study of blood T cells in healthy people across ages. Germline V gives CDR1 SGHTA, CDR2 FQGNSA. V was shortened by 11 bases and J by 4 bases, with 20 bases between the two germline ends. The CDR3 has 14 residues. This clonotype was seen more than once but under ten times. Primers used in a second PCR of about 6 to 11 cycles were a sample-barcoded 5' primer and a J-beta primer mix. All samples yielded 2.5 million or more CDR3-containing paired-end reads. One entry per CDR3 protein results from TCRdb running MiXCR on the 5' RACE reads. The data contain approximately 580,000 distinct CDR3 sequences, around 24% of them singletons. Each donor supplied ten milliliters of peripheral blood. Total RNA amounts of at least 6 micrograms were extracted per sample. Separately, the same data were catalogued under a study of T cells of mothers and their children. That work contributes: Barcodes for each sample and 2-4 random nucleotides were added by the M1S primer used in the second PCR.

The chain joins TRBV7-2 to TRBJ2-5, with D perhaps matching TRBD2 (5 bases). The source is a boy aged 10-17 years in good health. Source material: blood. The CDR3 nucleotides are TGTGCCGGCCCTAGGCCCCTTCGGGGAGAGACCCAGTACTTC. This sequence encodes CAGPRPLRGETQYF.